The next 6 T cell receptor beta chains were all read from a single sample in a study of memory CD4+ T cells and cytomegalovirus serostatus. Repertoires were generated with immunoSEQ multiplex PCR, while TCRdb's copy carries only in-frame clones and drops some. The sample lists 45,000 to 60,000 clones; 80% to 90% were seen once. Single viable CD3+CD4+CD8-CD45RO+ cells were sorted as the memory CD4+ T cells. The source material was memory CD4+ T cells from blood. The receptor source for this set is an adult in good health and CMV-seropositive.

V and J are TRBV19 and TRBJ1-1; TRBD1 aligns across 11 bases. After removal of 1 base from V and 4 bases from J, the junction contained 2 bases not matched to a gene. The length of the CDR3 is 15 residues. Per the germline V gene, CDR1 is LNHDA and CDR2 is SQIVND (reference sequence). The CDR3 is CASSIVGTGGTEAFF. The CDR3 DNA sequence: TGTGCCAGTAGTATAGTCGGGACAGGGGGCACTGAAGCTTTCTTT.

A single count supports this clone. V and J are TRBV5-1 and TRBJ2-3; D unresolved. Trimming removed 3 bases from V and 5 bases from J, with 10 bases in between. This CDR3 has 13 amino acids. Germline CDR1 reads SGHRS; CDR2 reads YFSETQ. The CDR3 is CASSSRREDTQYF. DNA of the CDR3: TGCGCCAGCAGCTCGCGGAGAGAAGATACGCAGTATTTT.

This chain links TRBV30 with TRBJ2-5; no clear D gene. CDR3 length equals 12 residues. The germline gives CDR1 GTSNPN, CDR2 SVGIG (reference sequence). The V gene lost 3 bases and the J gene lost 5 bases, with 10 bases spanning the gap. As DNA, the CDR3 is TGTGCCTGGAGCAGAAGTGGGGAGACCCAGTACTTC. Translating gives CAWSRSGETQYF.

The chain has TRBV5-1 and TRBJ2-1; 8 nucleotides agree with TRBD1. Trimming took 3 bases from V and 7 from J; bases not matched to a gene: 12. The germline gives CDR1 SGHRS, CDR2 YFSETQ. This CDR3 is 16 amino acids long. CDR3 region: CASSSPRGRGPNEQFF. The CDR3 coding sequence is TGCGCCAGCAGCTCCCCGAGGGGCAGGGGGCCAAATGAGCAGTTCTTC.

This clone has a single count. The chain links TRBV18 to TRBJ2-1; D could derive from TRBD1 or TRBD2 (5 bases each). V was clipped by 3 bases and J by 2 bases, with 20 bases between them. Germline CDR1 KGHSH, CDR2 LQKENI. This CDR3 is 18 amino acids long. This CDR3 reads CASSPPRLQRGTYNEQFF. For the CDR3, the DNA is TGTGCCAGCTCACCCCCTCGCCTCCAGAGGGGAACCTACAATGAGCAGTTCTTC.

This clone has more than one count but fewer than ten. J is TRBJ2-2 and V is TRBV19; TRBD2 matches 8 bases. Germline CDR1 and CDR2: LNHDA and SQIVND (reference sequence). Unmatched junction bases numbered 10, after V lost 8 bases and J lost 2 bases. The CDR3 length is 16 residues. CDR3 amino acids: CASRVTGGGNTGELFF. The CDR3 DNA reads TGTGCCAGTCGGGTAACCGGGGGGGGAAACACCGGGGAGCTGTTTTTT.